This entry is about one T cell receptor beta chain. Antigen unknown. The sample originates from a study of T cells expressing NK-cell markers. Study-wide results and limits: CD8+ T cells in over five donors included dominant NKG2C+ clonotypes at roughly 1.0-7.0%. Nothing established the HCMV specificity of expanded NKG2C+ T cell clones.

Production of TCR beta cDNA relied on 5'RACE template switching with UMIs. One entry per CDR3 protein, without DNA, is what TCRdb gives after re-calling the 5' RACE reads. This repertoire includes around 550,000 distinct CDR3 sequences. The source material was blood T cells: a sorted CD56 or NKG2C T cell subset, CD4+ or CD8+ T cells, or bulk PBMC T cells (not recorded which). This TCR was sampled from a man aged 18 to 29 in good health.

The CDR3 sequence: CASRGGSGEAFF. This chain connects TRBV25-1 to TRBJ1-1. Per the germline V gene, CDR1 is MGHDK and CDR2 is SYGVNS. CDR3 length: 12 amino acids.